Listed here are 30 T cell receptor beta chains from one sample, sequenced in a study of control samples from healthy donors and cancer patients. The repertoire was sequenced with immunoSEQ multiplex PCR; TCRdb's copy has only in-frame clones and lacks some. Among 100,000 to 150,000 clones listed, 92% were seen once. Specimen: blood. These receptors were taken from a woman in her 50s in good health.

V gene TRBV6-6 combines with J gene TRBJ2-2; the D is unclear. Trimming took 2 bases from V and 3 from J, leaving 10 bases between them. CDR3 length: 15 residues. From germline, CDR1 is MNHNY and CDR2 SVGAGI (reference sequence). The CDR3 coding sequence is TGTGCCAGCAGTTACCCCCCAGACTACACCGGGGAGCTGTTTTTT. It encodes CASSYPPDYTGELFF.

The J gene is TRBJ2-6, the V gene TRBV11-2; D may match TRBD1 or TRBD2 (5 bases each). CDR3 length: 17 amino acids. CDR1 SGHAT and CDR2 FQNNGV come from the germline V gene. V was cut by 6 bases and J by 0 bases, with 15 bases left in between. The CDR3 reads CASRGTSRSSGANVLTF. CDR3 nucleotide sequence: TGTGCCAGCAGGGGGACGTCCCGTTCCTCTGGGGCCAACGTCCTGACTTTC.

The genes are TRBV24-1 and TRBJ1-1; 7 bases map to TRBD1. This CDR3 is 15 amino acids long. V dropped 4 bases and J dropped 3; count of bases not matched to a gene: 7. The germline V gene has CDR1 KGHDR and CDR2 SFDVKD. CDR3 coding DNA: TGTGCCACCAGTGACCACAGGGGAGGGGACACTGAAGCTTTCTTT. Its protein is CATSDHRGGDTEAFF.

The sample holds one count of this clone. The CDR3 nucleotides read TGTGCCAGCAGCTTGCAGGGGGCCCCGAGGACCGGGGAGCTGTTTTTT. This sequence encodes CASSLQGAPRTGELFF. The rearrangement links TRBV5-6 to TRBJ2-2; TRBD1 matches 8 bases. The germline V gene encodes CDR1 SGHDT and CDR2 YYEEEE. The CDR3 has 16 residues. The junction had 7 bases not matched to a gene; V was cut back by 1 base and J by 5 bases.

V gene TRBV28 combines with J gene TRBJ1-2; 7 positions match TRBD1. Germline CDR1 and CDR2: MDHEN and SYDVKM. The CDR3 totals 15 residues. Trimming took 5 bases from V and 3 from J; bases not matched to a gene: 9. CDR3 sequence: CASSLDRVKDYGYTF. In nucleotides, the CDR3 is TGTGCCAGCAGTCTTGACAGGGTAAAGGACTATGGCTACACCTTC.

This clone has just a few counts. The gene calls are TRBV7-8 and TRBJ1-1; tentative D call: TRBD1 (6 bases). Germline V gene lookup returns CDR1 SGHVS and CDR2 FQNEAQ. V was shortened by 6 bases and J by 3 bases, with 8 bases between the two germline ends. The CDR3 runs to 12 residues. CDR3 DNA sequence: TGTGCCAGCAGACAGGGTTACACTGAAGCTTTCTTT. Amino acids: CASRQGYTEAFF.

This clone occurred once. In nucleotides, the CDR3 is TGTGCCAGCAGTGATCGGGCGGGGGGGGCACTAGATACGCAGTATTTT. Translation: CASSDRAGGALDTQYF. The chain couples TRBV2 to TRBJ2-3, with 9 bases matching TRBD2. V gave up 3 bases and J gave up 5 bases; unmatched junction bases: 9. This CDR3 contains 16 residues. Germline assignment: CDR1 SNHLY and CDR2 FYNNEI.

The genes are TRBV5-1 and TRBJ1-1; no clear D gene. This CDR3 spans 15 amino acids. V was pared by 4 bases and J by 5 bases, with 18 bases between. Germline assignment: CDR1 SGHRS and CDR2 YFSETQ. The CDR3 DNA follows: TGCGCCAGCAGCCCCGAGGTTAGACGCCGTACTGAAGCTTTCTTT. Translated, it gives CASSPEVRRRTEAFF.

This clone was seen a single time. The chain links TRBV16 to TRBJ2-7, with 8 nucleotides matching TRBD1. V lost 4 bases, J lost 2 bases, and 4 bases stayed unmatched. The germline V gene encodes CDR1 KGHSY and CDR2 FQNENV. The CDR3 sequence is 14 residues long. In DNA, the CDR3 is TGTGCCAGCAGCCGCCGACAGGGGACCTACGAGCAGTACTTC. This gives the protein CASSRRQGTYEQYF.

The chain carries TRBV19 and TRBJ1-4; no clear D. This CDR3 is 16 amino acids long. The V gene lost 3 bases and the J gene lost 0 bases, with 11 bases spanning the gap. Germline V gene lookup returns CDR1 LNHDA and CDR2 SQIVND (reference sequence). In nucleotides, the CDR3 is TGTGCCAGTAGTATTGCAGGTCCCGCAACTAATGAAAAACTGTTTTTT. The encoded protein is CASSIAGPATNEKLFF.

This chain links TRBV12-5 with TRBJ2-7; 10 bases match TRBD2. The junction had 7 bases not matched to a gene; V was cut back by 2 bases and J by 0 bases. From germline, CDR1 is LGHNT and CDR2 FRNRAP. This CDR3 region has 17 residues. This CDR3 is CASGLQIGTSDSYEQYF. DNA of the CDR3: TGTGCTAGTGGTTTGCAAATCGGGACTAGCGACTCCTACGAGCAGTACTTC.

The chain carries TRBV10-1 and TRBJ1-5; D call uncertain. The CDR3 is 12 residues long. V lost 9 bases and J lost 2, with 8 bases in between. The germline CDR1 and CDR2 sequences are WNHNN and SYGVQD (reference sequence). CDR3 sequence: CARLGGNQPQHF. CDR3 in DNA: TGCGCCAGGCTTGGGGGCAATCAGCCCCAGCATTTT.

V and J are TRBV5-4 and TRBJ1-1; D uncertain. This CDR3 comprises 15 residues. V lost 0 bases and J 0 bases, leaving 9 bases between the germline ends. Germline lookup yields CDR1 SGHNT and CDR2 YYREEE (reference sequence). DNA for the CDR3: TGTGCCAGCAGCTTGGCCGCAGCCCTGAACACTGAAGCTTTCTTT. This sequence encodes CASSLAAALNTEAFF.

The rearrangement links TRBV5-1 to TRBJ2-5, with 8 bases fitting TRBD1. The J segment lost 5 bases and the V segment lost 5 bases, leaving 5 bases of the junction unmatched. The CDR3 is made up of 13 amino acids. CDR1 is SGHRS, CDR2 YFSETQ, per germline. The chain's CDR3 is CASRTTGEETQYF. For the CDR3, the DNA is TGCGCCAGCAGAACGACAGGGGAGGAGACCCAGTACTTC.

The chain has TRBV4-1 and TRBJ1-5; no clear D gene. The CDR3 sequence is 12 residues long. Germline V gene data show CDR1 as MGHRA and CDR2 as YSYEKL. V was pared by 3 bases and J by 6 bases, with 6 bases between. This CDR3 is CASSHLGQPQHF. The CDR3 coding sequence is TGCGCCAGCAGCCATCTAGGTCAGCCCCAGCATTTT.

As regards this clone: A junction end diverges from the germline sequence, so it may reflect a read error. V usage is TRBV10-1 and J usage is TRBJ2-3; maybe TRBD1 (6 bases). CDR1 is WNHNN and CDR2 is SYGVQD in the germline V gene (reference sequence). There are 13 residues in the CDR3. The CDR3 region has the DNA TGCGCCAGCAGTGCACAGGGTACAGAGACGCAGTATTTT. Translated: CASSAQGTETQYF.

The gene calls are TRBV30 and TRBJ2-5; D possibly matches TRBD1 or TRBD2 (6 bases each). The CDR3 has 14 amino acids. Germline V CDR1 and CDR2: GTSNPN, SVGIG (reference sequence). V lost 2 bases, J lost 1 base, and 11 bases lay in between. CDR3: CAWSRGAGQETQYF. The CDR3 region has the DNA TGTGCCTGGAGTAGGGGGGCGGGCCAAGAGACCCAGTACTTC. Using reference TRBV30 and TRBJ2-5 for the parts outside the CDR3, the full variable domain is SQTIHQWPATLVQPVGSPLSLECTVEGTSNPNLYWYRQAAGRGLQLLFYSVGIGQISSEVPQNLSASRPQDRQFILSSKKLLLSDSGFYLCAWSRGAGQETQYFGPGTRLLVL.

This clone is termed medium-sized. This chain uses TRBV23-1 with TRBJ1-1; D gene ambiguous. TRBV23-1 is an ORF, and what it does is uncertain. Trimming cost V 11 bases and J 1 base, with 17 bases left between them. The CDR3 has 14 amino acids. DNA for the CDR3: TGCGCCCAACCGGCCAGGCGAGAGAACACTGAAGCTTTCTTT. Its translation is CAQPARRENTEAFF.

V is TRBV5-1 and J is TRBJ2-2; TRBD2 agrees at 12 bases. Germline lookup yields CDR1 SGHRS and CDR2 YFSETQ. Unmatched junction bases numbered 7, after V lost 4 bases and J lost 0 bases. The CDR3 consists of 18 residues. The CDR3: CASSLLGLAGTNTGELFF. The CDR3, as DNA: TGCGCCAGCAGCCTATTAGGACTAGCGGGAACGAACACCGGGGAGCTGTTTTTT.

This chain links TRBV27 with TRBJ1-2; D is possibly TRBD1 (5 bases). The CDR3 totals 17 residues. In germline, CDR1 is MNHEY, CDR2 SMNVEV (reference sequence). The V and J ends lost 6 bases and 1 base respectively, with 21 bases between them. The CDR3 nucleotides are TGTGCCAGCAGCCCGGAATTTCGACAGAGAGTTAACTATGGCTACACCTTC. Translating gives CASSPEFRQRVNYGYTF.

V is TRBV10-3 and J is TRBJ1-2, with 7 positions matching TRBD1. This CDR3 is built from 13 residues. Germline V CDR1 and CDR2: ENHRY, SYGVKD. V lost 5 bases to trimming and J lost 8 bases; unmatched junction nucleotides: 8. CDR3 region: CAISPDRDGGYTF. The CDR3 coding sequence is TGTGCCATCAGTCCAGACAGGGACGGGGGCTACACCTTC.

The V call is TRBV6-1, the J call TRBJ2-1; TRBD1 is a possible D gene (6 bases). The CDR3 runs to 16 residues. Trimming stripped 4 bases from V and 4 bases from J, with 17 bases between. CDR1 is MNHNS, CDR2 SASEGT, per germline. CDR3 nucleotides: TGTGCCAGCAGTGCACCTACGGGACACAGGTACAATGAGCAGTTCTTC. Amino acids: CASSAPTGHRYNEQFF.

V gene TRBV11-2 combines with J gene TRBJ1-2; D is uncertain. Germline V gives CDR1 SGHAT, CDR2 FQNNGV. V was shortened by 3 bases and J by 4 bases, with 21 bases between the two germline ends. CDR3 size: 17 residues. CDR3 amino acids: CASSFPQPTRARYGYTF. The CDR3 DNA follows: TGTGCCAGCAGCTTCCCACAGCCCACCCGGGCCCGCTATGGCTACACCTTC.

In its sample, this clone was seen once. The chain joins TRBV11-2 to TRBJ1-2; possible D gene TRBD1, 5 bases. The V gene's germline CDR1 is SGHAT and CDR2 FQNNGV. Trimming took off 4 bases at V and 1 base at J, with 7 bases between the two ends. The CDR3 runs 13 residues. Here the CDR3 DNA reads TGTGCCAGCAGCTCCCAGGGTAACTATGGCTACACCTTC. Translation: CASSSQGNYGYTF.

Written as DNA, the CDR3 is TGTGCCAGCAGCCATGGAGAATACGAGCAGTACTTC. Its translation is CASSHGEYEQYF. The rearrangement uses TRBV3-1 (or the pseudogene TRBV3-2) and TRBJ2-7; no clear D. V gave up 3 bases and J gave up 4 bases, with 7 bases separating them. Per the germline V gene, CDR1 is LGHDT and CDR2 is YNNKEL (reference sequence). CDR3 length: 12 residues.

The chain joins TRBV19 to TRBJ2-1; 7 nucleotides line up with TRBD2. Unmatched junction bases numbered 13, after V lost 10 bases and J lost 4 bases. Germline V gives CDR1 LNHDA, CDR2 SQIVND (reference sequence). This CDR3 is built from 15 residues. CDR3 amino acids: CATTSGASSYNEQFF. Here the CDR3 DNA reads TGTGCCACTACCAGCGGGGCTTCATCTTACAATGAGCAGTTCTTC.

The chain is built from TRBV10-2 and TRBJ1-1; D ambiguous. Germline CDR1 WSHSY, CDR2 SAAADI. The CDR3 loop spans 13 amino acids. V was trimmed by 2 bases and J by 1 base, leaving 5 bases between them. The CDR3 DNA is TGCGCCAGCAGTGAGGCGGCGAACACTGAAGCTTTCTTT. This gives the protein CASSEAANTEAFF.

The chain has TRBV9 and TRBJ2-1; D unresolved. Germline assignment: CDR1 SGDLS and CDR2 YYNGEE. The CDR3 sequence is 13 residues long. Trimming pared 0 bases from V and 8 bases from J, leaving 9 bases between. CDR3 sequence: CASSVGGTDEQFF. As DNA, the CDR3 is TGTGCCAGCAGCGTAGGTGGAACTGATGAGCAGTTCTTC.

The J gene is TRBJ2-3, the V gene TRBV7-9; 8 bases line up with TRBD2. The germline V gene encodes CDR1 SEHNR and CDR2 FQNEAQ (reference sequence). Trimming at V came to 5 bases and at J to 4 bases, leaving 8 bases not matched to a gene. The CDR3 is 15 amino acids. The CDR3 region is CASSNTGGRADTQYF. CDR3 DNA sequence: TGTGCCAGCAGCAACACGGGGGGGCGGGCAGATACGCAGTATTTT.

This chain connects TRBV2 to TRBJ2-7; the D gene is possibly TRBD2 (5 bases). The CDR3 consists of 13 residues. With 6 bases removed from V and 2 bases from J, the gap between germline ends came to 11 bases. CDR1 and CDR2 from the germline V gene are SNHLY and FYNNEI. CDR3 sequence reads: CASSLRLTYEQYF. The CDR3 region has the DNA TGTGCCAGCAGCCTCCGACTAACCTACGAGCAGTACTTC. The full variable domain, completed using reference TRBV2 and TRBJ2-7, is EPEVTQTPSHQVTQMGQEVILRCVPISNHLYFYWYRQILGQKVEFLVSFYNNEISEKSEIFDDQFSVERPDGSNFTLKIRSTKLEDSAMYFCASSLRLTYEQYFGPGTRLTVT.